These 5 T cell receptor beta chains were all obtained from the same sample, sequenced in a study of blood T cell repertoires in COVID-19 (dated by TCRdb to the early 2020s). Library construction relied on the immunoSEQ multiplex PCR assay. Entries here come from immuneACCESS through TCRdb and include only in-frame sequences with V and J called. Some clones fail to appear in such tables; in the studies checked, an unresolved V gene covers under half of the shortfall, and the cause of the remainder is unknown. The sample table lists approximately 500,000 clones, about 88% of them with a count of one. Less than 9% of the sample lies in the top ten. The specimen sequenced was peripheral blood. All receptors come from a woman aged 45-60 years with COVID-19, enrolled during active disease.

The gene calls are TRBV6-6 and TRBJ1-6; TRBD1 is a possible D gene (6 bases). The CDR3 totals 13 residues. Germline lookup yields CDR1 MNHNY and CDR2 SVGAGI (reference sequence). V lost 6 bases and J 5 bases, leaving 8 bases between the germline ends. The CDR3 loop reads CASSGTNNSPLHF. In nucleotides, the CDR3 is TGTGCCAGCAGCGGGACAAATAATTCACCCCTCCACTTT.

Written as DNA, the CDR3 is TGTGCCAGCAAGGGAGGGAGGCCCTATGGCTACACCTTC. Encoded protein: CASKGGRPYGYTF. The chain combines TRBV28 with TRBJ1-2, with unresolved D. V lost 7 bases and J lost 4, with 13 bases in between. The germline CDR1 and CDR2 sequences are MDHEN and SYDVKM. The CDR3 runs 13 residues.

CDR3 bases: TGCGCCAGCAAGACGGGACAGCCTTTCTCTGGAAACACCATATATTTT. Amino acids: CASKTGQPFSGNTIYF. The rearrangement joins TRBV5-1 to TRBJ1-3, with 7 bases that match TRBD1. This CDR3 region has 16 residues. V dropped 6 bases and J dropped 0; count of bases not matched to a gene: 9. The germline V gene has CDR1 SGHRS and CDR2 YFSETQ.

V gene TRBV24-1 combines with J gene TRBJ1-1; D is unresolved. The ends were cut back, 1 base at V and 8 bases at J, with 7 bases in the middle. Per the germline V gene, CDR1 is KGHDR and CDR2 is SFDVKD. This CDR3 comprises 12 residues. The CDR3 reads CATSDFYGEAFF. CDR3 nucleotide sequence: TGTGCCACCAGTGATTTCTACGGGGAAGCTTTCTTT.

This chain joins TRBV9 and TRBJ2-1; 7 bases agree with TRBD2. There are 14 residues in the CDR3. V trimming: 2 bases; J trimming: 8 bases; junction bases outside the gene matches: 7. The germline CDR1 and CDR2 sequences are SGDLS and YYNGEE. The CDR3 DNA is TGTGCCAGCAGCGTTCAATCTAGCGGCGATGAGCAGTTCTTC. Protein sequence: CASSVQSSGDEQFF.